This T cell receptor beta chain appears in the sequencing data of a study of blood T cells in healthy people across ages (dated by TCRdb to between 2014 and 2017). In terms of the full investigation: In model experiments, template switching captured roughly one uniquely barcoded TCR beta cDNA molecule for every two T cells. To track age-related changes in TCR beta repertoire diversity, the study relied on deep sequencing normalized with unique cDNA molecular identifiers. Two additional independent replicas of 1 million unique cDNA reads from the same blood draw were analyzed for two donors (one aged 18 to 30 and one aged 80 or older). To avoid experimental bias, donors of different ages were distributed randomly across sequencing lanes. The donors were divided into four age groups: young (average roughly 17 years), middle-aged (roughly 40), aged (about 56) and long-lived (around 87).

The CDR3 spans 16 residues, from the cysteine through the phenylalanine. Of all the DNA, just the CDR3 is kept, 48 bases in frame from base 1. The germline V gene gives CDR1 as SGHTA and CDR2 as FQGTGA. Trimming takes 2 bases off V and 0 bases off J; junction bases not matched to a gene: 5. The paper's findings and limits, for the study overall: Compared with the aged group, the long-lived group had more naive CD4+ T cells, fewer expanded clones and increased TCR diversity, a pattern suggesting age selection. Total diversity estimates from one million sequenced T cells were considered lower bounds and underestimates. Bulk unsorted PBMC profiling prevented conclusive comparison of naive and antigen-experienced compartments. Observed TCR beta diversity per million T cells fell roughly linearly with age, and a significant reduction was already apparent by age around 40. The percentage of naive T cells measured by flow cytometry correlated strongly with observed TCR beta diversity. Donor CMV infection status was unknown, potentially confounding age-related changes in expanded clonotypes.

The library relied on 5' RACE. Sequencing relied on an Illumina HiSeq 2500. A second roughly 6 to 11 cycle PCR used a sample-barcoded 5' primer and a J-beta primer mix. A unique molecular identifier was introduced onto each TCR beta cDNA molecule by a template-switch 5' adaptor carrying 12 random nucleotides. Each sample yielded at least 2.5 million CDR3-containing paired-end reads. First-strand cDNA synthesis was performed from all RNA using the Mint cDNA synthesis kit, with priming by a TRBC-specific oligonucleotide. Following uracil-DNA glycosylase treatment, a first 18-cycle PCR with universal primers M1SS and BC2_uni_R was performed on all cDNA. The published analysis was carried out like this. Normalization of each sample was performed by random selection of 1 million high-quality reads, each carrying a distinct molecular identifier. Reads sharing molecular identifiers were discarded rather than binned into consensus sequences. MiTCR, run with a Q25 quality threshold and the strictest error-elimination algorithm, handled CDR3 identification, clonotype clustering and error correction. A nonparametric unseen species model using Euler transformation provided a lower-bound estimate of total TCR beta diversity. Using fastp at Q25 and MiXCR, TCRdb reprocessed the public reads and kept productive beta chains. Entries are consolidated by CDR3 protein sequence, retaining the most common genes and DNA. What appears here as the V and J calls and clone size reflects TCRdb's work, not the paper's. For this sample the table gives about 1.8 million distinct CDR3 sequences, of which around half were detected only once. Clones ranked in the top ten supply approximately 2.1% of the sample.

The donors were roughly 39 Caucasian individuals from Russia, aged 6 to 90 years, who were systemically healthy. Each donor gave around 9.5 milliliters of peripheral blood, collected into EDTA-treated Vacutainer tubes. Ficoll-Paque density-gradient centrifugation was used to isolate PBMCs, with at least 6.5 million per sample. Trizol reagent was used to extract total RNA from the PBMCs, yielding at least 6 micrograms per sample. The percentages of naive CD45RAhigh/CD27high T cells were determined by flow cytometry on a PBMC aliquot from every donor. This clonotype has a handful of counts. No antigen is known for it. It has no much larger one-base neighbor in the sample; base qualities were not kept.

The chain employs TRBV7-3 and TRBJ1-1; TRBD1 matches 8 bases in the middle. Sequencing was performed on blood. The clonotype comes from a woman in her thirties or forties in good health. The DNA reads TGTGCCAGCAGCTTACAGGGGGCGGGATTGAACACTGAAGCTTTCTTT. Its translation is CASSLQGAGLNTEAFF.